The rows below give T cell receptor beta chains drawn from one sample of a study of neurological immune-mediated disorders. TCRdb used MiXCR to reprocess the 5' RACE reads, holding one entry per CDR3 protein. The sample has 74,000 or so distinct CDR3 sequences; under 10% are singletons. Specimen: PBMCs. Receptor source: a man aged 50-60 years in good health. Both conserved end residues are part of each CDR3. The D gene is left open where the match is weak. Only some rows state a clone size, as once, few, many or a class for expanded clones.

TRBV11-2,12,TRBJ2-7,many,NA,TGTGCCAGCAAGGGGCGCTCCTACGAGCAGTACTTC,CASKGRSYEQYF
TRBV5-5,15,TRBJ1-2,many,NA,TGTGCCAGCAGCTTGGGGGGCCCTCCTAACTATGGCTACACCTTC,CASSLGGPPNYGYTF
TRBV5-1,13,TRBJ1-4,many,NA,TGCGCCAGCAGTCGGGACGGATCAGAAAAACTGTTTTTT,CASSRDGSEKLFF
TRBV5-1,14,TRBJ2-1,many,NA,TGCGCCAGCAGCCTTATGCCGTCCCACAATGAGCAGTTCTTC,CASSLMPSHNEQFF
TRBV5-1,14,TRBJ2-5,many,TRBD1,TGCGCCAGCAGCCGACTCAGGGGGCAGGAGACCCAGTACTTC,CASSRLRGQETQYF
TRBV20-1,15,TRBJ1-5,many,TRBD1,TGCAGTGCCAACATCGGGACAGAAAGCAATCAGCCCCAGCATTTT,CSANIGTESNQPQHF
TRBV2,13,TRBJ2-7,many,NA,TGTGCCAGCAGTGAAAGGGTGGTGGACGAGCAGTACTTC,CASSERVVDEQYF
TRBV7-2,15,TRBJ2-7,many,TRBD2,TGTGCCAGCAGTCCACTAGCGGGAGTTGACTACGAGCAGTACTTC,CASSPLAGVDYEQYF
TRBV28,16,TRBJ1-6,many,TRBD1,TGTGCCAGCAGTTCCCGGGACAGGGCTAAGGGTTCACCCCTCCACTTT,CASSSRDRAKGSPLHF
TRBV10-3,13,TRBJ2-7,NA,NA,TGTGCCAGCAGTTACGCGCTAGCCTACGAGCAGTACTTC,CASSYALAYEQYF
TRBV15,14,TRBJ2-5,many,NA,TGTGCCACCAGAGAATCCGGGATCCAAGAGACCCAGTACTTC,CATRESGIQETQYF
TRBV25-1,13,TRBJ2-7,many,NA,TGTGCCAGCAGTGAATTGAAGGTTTACGAGCAGTACTTC,CASSELKVYEQYF
TRBV10-3,16,TRBJ1-4,many,TRBD1,TGTGCCATCAGTGGGGGACAGCGGGACACCAATGAAAAACTGTTTTTT,CAISGGQRDTNEKLFF
TRBV5-1,15,TRBJ2-1,many,TRBD1,TGCGCCAGCAGCTCGGGACAGAGGTATTACAATGAGCAGTTCTTC,CASSSGQRYYNEQFF
TRBV20-1,15,TRBJ2-1,many,NA,TGCAGTGCTAGAGATCGAGGGTATTTCTACAATGAGCAGTTCTTC,CSARDRGYFYNEQFF
TRBV7-9,13,TRBJ2-1,many,NA,TGTGCCAGCAGCTTAGTGGAGGGGCTGGAGCAGTTCTTC,CASSLVEGLEQFF
TRBV6-4,14,TRBJ1-2,many,NA,TGTGCCAGCAAGACTACACAGGGAACCTATGGCTACACCTTC,CASKTTQGTYGYTF
TRBV7-9,16,TRBJ2-3,many,NA,TGTGCCAGCAGCTTAGGAGCTTCTCTTACGAGCCATACGCAGTATTTT,CASSLGASLTSHTQYF
TRBV9,16,TRBJ2-3,many,TRBD1,TGTGCCAGCAGCGAGAAACAGGGGAAGGGCACAGATACGCAGTATTTT,CASSEKQGKGTDTQYF
TRBV5-1,16,TRBJ2-1,many,TRBD2,TGCGCCAGCAGCTTGGACCTAGCGGGATGGGGCAATGAGCAGTTCTTC,CASSLDLAGWGNEQFF
TRBV12-3/TRBV12-4,23,TRBJ2-1,many,TRBD2,TGTGCCAGCAGTTTAGTTTTAAGGGTCCCGGGACTAGCGGGAGGGAGCTCCTACAATGAGCAGTTCTTC,CASSLVLRVPGLAGGSSYNEQFF
TRBV20-1,14,TRBJ2-3,many,NA,TGCAGTGCTAGAGGACTCACAATCGCAGATACGCAGTATTTT,CSARGLTIADTQYF
TRBV5-8,15,TRBJ2-2,many,NA,TGTGCCAGCAGCTTGGGACTATCGAACACCGGGGAGCTGTTTTTT,CASSLGLSNTGELFF
TRBV7-8,15,TRBJ2-3,many,NA,TGTGCCAGCAGCTTAACGGGTATAGTCACAGATACGCAGTATTTT,CASSLTGIVTDTQYF
TRBV5-5,16,TRBJ2-1,many,TRBD2,TGTGCCAGCAGCTTGCCCCCTAGCGGACCTTACAATGAGCAGTTCTTC,CASSLPPSGPYNEQFF
TRBV20-1,16,TRBJ2-3,many,NA,TGCAGTGCTGGGGGGGCGGCGGGGGCAAGCACAGATACGCAGTATTTT,CSAGGAAGASTDTQYF
TRBV7-3,17,TRBJ2-7,many,TRBD2,TGTGCCAGCAGCCCCGGGGTAGCGGGAGGGGCCCTCTACGAGCAGTACTTC,CASSPGVAGGALYEQYF
TRBV20-1,13,TRBJ1-2,many,TRBD1,TGCAGTGCTTGGACCGGGACAGGGGTTGGCTACACCTTC,CSAWTGTGVGYTF
TRBV20-1,15,TRBJ1-5,many,NA,TGCAGTGCTAGAGATGCGGGCAGGGCAAATCAGCCCCAGCATTTT,CSARDAGRANQPQHF
TRBV28,16,TRBJ2-1,many,TRBD1,TGTGCCAGCAGGGGAGCCGCGGGACAGGGATACAATGAGCAGTTCTTC,CASRGAAGQGYNEQFF
TRBV12-3/TRBV12-4,15,TRBJ1-5,many,NA,TGTGCCAGCAGTCCTAGACAGGCTTACGGTCAGCCCCAGCATTTT,CASSPRQAYGQPQHF
TRBV7-6,15,TRBJ1-1,few,NA,TGTGCCAGCAGCTTAGCGCGGGCCTTGAACACTGAAGCTTTCTTT,CASSLARALNTEAFF
TRBV5-1,14,TRBJ2-7,many,NA,TGCGCCAGCTCCGGGACATTCCCGAATTACGAGCAGTACTTC,CASSGTFPNYEQYF
TRBV20-1,14,TRBJ2-1,many,NA,TGCAGTGCTAGTCCGGGGAATTACTACAATGAGCAGTTCTTC,CSASPGNYYNEQFF
TRBV12-3/TRBV12-4,13,TRBJ1-1,many,NA,TGTGCCAGCTCAGTTCGTTCGAACACTGAAGCTTTCTTT,CASSVRSNTEAFF
TRBV9,14,TRBJ2-1,NA,TRBD2,TGTTCCAACAGCAGACTAGCGGGATACAATGAGCAGTTCTTC,CSNSRLAGYNEQFF
TRBV7-2,14,TRBJ1-1,many,TRBD1,TGTGCCAGCAGCTTCACGGACAGGGGGCTGGAAGCTTTCTTT,CASSFTDRGLEAFF
TRBV7-9,15,TRBJ1-4,many,NA,TGTGCCAGCAGCATCCCGACAGGCGTTAATGAAAAACTGTTTTTT,CASSIPTGVNEKLFF
TRBV6-5,14,TRBJ1-5,many,TRBD1,TGTGCCAGCAGTTTGGACAGGGTGGACCAGCCCCAGCATTTT,CASSLDRVDQPQHF
TRBV5-1,15,TRBJ2-3,many,NA,TGCGCCAGCAGCCCATCCATTGACAGCACAGATACGCAGTATTTT,CASSPSIDSTDTQYF
TRBV7-9,12,TRBJ2-3,many,NA,TGTGCCAGCAGCTTAATGGGAGATACGCAGTATTTT,CASSLMGDTQYF
TRBV7-9,15,TRBJ1-6,many,TRBD1,TGTGCCAGCAGCTTAGCAGGGGGCTACAATTCACCCCTCCACTTT,CASSLAGGYNSPLHF
TRBV5-1,16,TRBJ2-2,many,TRBD2,TGCGCCAGCAGCTTGGCGCTTAGCGGGGAACCCGGGGAGCTGTTTTTT,CASSLALSGEPGELFF
TRBV20-1,12,TRBJ2-5,many,NA,TGCAGTGCTAGGTCCTCGGAAGAGACCCAGTACTTC,CSARSSEETQYF
TRBV28,15,TRBJ2-7,many,NA,TGTGCCAGCAGGGCCCATGGAGCAGGGACCTACGAGCAGTACTTC,CASRAHGAGTYEQYF
TRBV5-1,15,TRBJ2-7,many,TRBD2,TGCGCCAGCAGTCCAGGACTAGCGGGAGGATACGAGCAGTACTTC,CASSPGLAGGYEQYF
TRBV11-2,14,TRBJ2-5,many,TRBD2,TGTGCCAGCAAAGAAGCGGGAGATCGGGAGACCCAGTACTTC,CASKEAGDRETQYF
TRBV20-1,14,TRBJ2-7,many,NA,TGCAGTGCTAGAGCAGGGGACTGGCCCTACGAGCAGTACTTC,CSARAGDWPYEQYF
TRBV4-2,17,TRBJ2-2,NA,NA,TGTGCCAGCAGACCCGCGTGGGCGGGGGCCCAGTCAGGGGAGCTGTTTTTT,CASRPAWAGAQSGELFF
TRBV6-2/TRBV6-3,15,TRBJ2-1,many,NA,TGTGCCAGCAGGAAAACAGAGACCTTATACAATGAGCAGTTCTTC,CASRKTETLYNEQFF
TRBV12-3/TRBV12-4,16,TRBJ2-7,many,TRBD1,TGTGCCAGCAGCTTCAATTCCGGGACAGGGGGCCACGAGCAGTACTTC,CASSFNSGTGGHEQYF
TRBV20-1,15,TRBJ2-5,many,NA,TGCAGTGCTAGCTTAGCCCCTGGGTTGGGGGAGACCCAGTACTTC,CSASLAPGLGETQYF
TRBV6-6,14,TRBJ2-5,many,NA,TGTGCCAGCAGTTACTCGAACAGGGAGGAGACCCAGTACTTC,CASSYSNREETQYF
TRBV10-3,14,TRBJ1-2,many,TRBD1,TGTGCCATCAGCCCGGGACAGGAGAACTATGGCTACACCTTC,CAISPGQENYGYTF
TRBV27,15,TRBJ2-3,few,NA,TGTGCCAGCAGTCCGAGGACAGAAAAACTAGATACGCAGTATTTT,CASSPRTEKLDTQYF
TRBV7-9,16,TRBJ1-1,once,NA,TGTGCCAGCAGCTTAGACCGGACAGTGGGGACCACTGAAGCTTTCTTT,CASSLDRTVGTTEAFF
TRBV5-5,13,TRBJ1-1,many,TRBD1,TGTGCCAGCAGCTGGACAGGGGACACTGAAGCTTTCTTT,CASSWTGDTEAFF